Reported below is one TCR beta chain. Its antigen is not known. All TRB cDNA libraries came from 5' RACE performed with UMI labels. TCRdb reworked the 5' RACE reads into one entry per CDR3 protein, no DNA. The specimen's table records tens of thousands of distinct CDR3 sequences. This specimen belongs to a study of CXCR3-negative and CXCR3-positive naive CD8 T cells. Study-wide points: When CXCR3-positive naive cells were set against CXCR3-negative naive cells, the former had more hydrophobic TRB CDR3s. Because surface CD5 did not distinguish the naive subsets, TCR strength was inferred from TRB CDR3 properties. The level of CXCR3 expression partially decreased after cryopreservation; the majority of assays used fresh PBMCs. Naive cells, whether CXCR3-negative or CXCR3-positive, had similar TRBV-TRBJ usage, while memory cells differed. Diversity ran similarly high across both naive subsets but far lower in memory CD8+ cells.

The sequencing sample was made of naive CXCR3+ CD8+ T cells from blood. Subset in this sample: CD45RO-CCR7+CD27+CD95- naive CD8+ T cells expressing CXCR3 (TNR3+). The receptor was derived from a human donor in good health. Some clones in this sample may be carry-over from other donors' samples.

This chain's CDR3 is CASSYSDGGLEKLFF. V gene TRBV6-5 combines with J gene TRBJ1-4; without DNA, the TCRdb call of TRBD1 cannot be checked. The germline gives CDR1 MNHEY, CDR2 SVGAGI. The CDR3 extends over 15 amino acids.